The 26 T cell receptor beta chains below all came from one sample that was sequenced in a study of CD8 T cell repertoires and HIV-1 epitope variants. The antigens these receptors bind are not known. Some clones are missing from TCRdb's copy, which holds only in-frame ones; the method was immunoSEQ multiplex PCR. Of a few thousand clones detected, around 62% appear once; the ten largest clones hold around two fifths. Material: cultured CD8+ T cells derived from PBMCs. All receptors come from a male donor with HIV.

This clone was recorded once. This chain joins TRBV11-2 and TRBJ2-5, with 11 nucleotides matching TRBD2. CDR3 length equals 14 residues. CDR1 and CDR2 (germline): SGHAT, FQNNGV. The V gene end was trimmed by 5 bases and the J gene end by 5 bases; junction bases not matched to a gene: 4. CDR3 nucleotides: TGTGCCAGCAGCATATTAGCGGGGGGGGAGACCCAGTACTTC. Protein product: CASSILAGGETQYF.

This clone is termed medium-sized. CDR3 sequence reads: CASSLQVPGEGYTF. For the CDR3, the DNA is TGTGCCAGCAGCTTACAGGTGCCAGGGGAAGGCTACACCTTC. The chain is built from TRBV7-2 and TRBJ1-2; possible D gene TRBD1, 6 bases. The CDR3 covers 14 residues. Deletions cut 2 bases from V and 8 bases from J, with 15 bases between. CDR1 and CDR2 (germline): SGHTA, FQGNSA.

The chain recombines TRBV9 with TRBJ2-7; D remains unclear. The CDR3 has 15 residues. V lost 0 bases to trimming and J lost 0 bases, with 10 bases between them. Germline CDR1 SGDLS, CDR2 YYNGEE. CDR3 protein: CASSVEDTSSYEQYF. DNA for the CDR3: TGTGCCAGCAGCGTAGAAGACACCAGCTCCTACGAGCAGTACTTC.

This rearrangement joins TRBV11-1 to TRBJ1-1; unclear D gene. Between the trimmed V and J ends, which lost 0 bases and 5 bases, there was a span of 10 bases. Germline V gene data show CDR1 as SGHAT and CDR2 as FQDESV (reference sequence). This CDR3 spans 14 amino acids. The CDR3 reads CASSLAPRRTEAFF. The DNA of the CDR3 is TGTGCCAGCAGCTTAGCCCCGCGGCGGACTGAAGCTTTCTTT.

The chain recombines TRBV28 with TRBJ2-7; a weak D match, TRBD1 (6 bases). This CDR3 contains 14 residues. V lost 3 bases to trimming and J lost 6 bases, with 15 bases between them. Germline V gene data show CDR1 as MDHEN and CDR2 as SYDVKM. CDR3: CASSLTRGGAEQYF. The DNA for the CDR3 is TGTGCCAGCAGTTTGACCAGGGGTGGGGCCGAGCAGTACTTC.

V and J are TRBV5-6 and TRBJ1-5; tentatively, D is TRBD1 (6 bases). The germline V gene has CDR1 SGHDT and CDR2 YYEEEE. Trimming left V 3 bases short and J 4 bases short, with 20 bases between. The CDR3 has 17 residues. In DNA, the CDR3 is TGTGCCAGCAGCTCGGGGGCCTCGTCGAGTTGGAATCAGCCCCAGCATTTT. This sequence encodes CASSSGASSSWNQPQHF.

The chain is built from TRBV29-1 and TRBJ1-2; D is perhaps TRBD1 (6 bases). Germline CDR1 is SQVTM and CDR2 is ANQGSEA. The CDR3 is 12 amino acids. V was clipped by 8 bases and J by 4 bases, with 14 bases between them. For the CDR3, the DNA is TGCAGCACGACTCAGGGGAGCTATGGCTACACCTTC. Translation: CSTTQGSYGYTF.

The V call is TRBV29-1, the J call TRBJ2-1; 8 bases agree with TRBD1. After removal of 3 bases from V and 4 bases from J, the junction contained 5 bases not matched to a gene. This CDR3 is built from 14 residues. Looked up from germline, CDR1 is SQVTM and CDR2 is ANQGSEA. The CDR3 DNA is TGCAGCGTTGACCACTGGGACAGGTACAATGAGCAGTTCTTC. It specifies CSVDHWDRYNEQFF.

The chain employs TRBV11-3 and TRBJ1-1, with D uncertain. Between the trimmed V and J ends, which lost 1 base and 5 bases, there was a span of 8 bases. Looked up from germline, CDR1 is SGHNT and CDR2 is YENEEA. The CDR3 has 13 residues. CDR3 bases: TGTGCCAGCAGCTTAGGTCGAATTACTGAAGCTTTCTTT. This gives the protein CASSLGRITEAFF.

The chain is built from TRBV7-3 and TRBJ1-1; D is unclear. Germline V CDR1 and CDR2: SGHTA, FQGTGA. V lost 6 bases, J lost 3 bases, and 11 bases lay in between. CDR3 length equals 13 residues. CDR3 nucleotide sequence: TGTGCCAGCAGTCGTGGCCCATACACTGAAGCTTTCTTT. Encoded protein: CASSRGPYTEAFF.

The rearrangement joins TRBV7-9 to TRBJ1-4; maybe TRBD1 (5 bases). Germline loops: CDR1 SEHNR, CDR2 FQNEAQ (reference sequence). Trimming took off 7 bases at V and 5 bases at J, with 17 bases between the two ends. CDR3 length: 15 amino acids. CDR3 DNA: TGTGCCAGCACCAATCTGCGGGACCAGAATGAAAAACTGTTTTTT. This translates into CASTNLRDQNEKLFF. Variable domain in full (rest from reference TRBV7-9 and TRBJ1-4): DTGVSQNPRHKITKRGQNVTFRCDPISEHNRLYWYRQTLGQGPEFLTYFQNEAQLEKSRLLSDRFSAERPKGSFSTLEIQRTEQGDSAMYLCASTNLRDQNEKLFFGSGTQLSVL.

The V gene is TRBV5-6, the J gene TRBJ2-5; the match to TRBD2 covers 10 bases. The closer fit of TRBJ2-7 to the DNA end suggests the J call may be wrong. CDR1 is SGHDT, CDR2 YYEEEE, per germline. The CDR3 sequence is 14 residues long. The CDR3 loop is CASSTGLAAYEQYF. In nucleotides, the CDR3 is TGTGCCAGCAGCACCGGACTAGCGGCCTACGAGCAGTACTTC.

The J gene is TRBJ2-7, the V gene TRBV28, with 10 bases matching TRBD2. The CDR3 runs to 19 residues. V trimming: 6 bases; J trimming: 0 bases; junction bases outside the gene matches: 17. Germline values: CDR1 MDHEN, CDR2 SYDVKM. The DNA for the CDR3 is TGTGCCAGCAGCCTAACCGTTCGTATGGGGACTAGCGACTCCTACGAGCAGTACTTC. This sequence encodes CASSLTVRMGTSDSYEQYF. The whole variable domain, remainder taken from reference TRBV28 and TRBJ2-7, is DVKVTQSSRYLVKRTGEKVFLECVQDMDHENMFWYRQDPGLGLRLIYFSYDVKMKEKGDIPEGYSVSREKKERFSLILESASTNQTSMYLCASSLTVRMGTSDSYEQYFGPGTRLTVT.

About this clone: As the CDR3 is not closed by the conserved phenylalanine or tryptophan, this likely results from a read error. V is TRBV7-4 and J is TRBJ2-7; 7 bases align to TRBD1. Germline V gene lookup returns CDR1 SGHVT and CDR2 SQSDAQ. J gave up 5 bases and V 8 bases, and 3 bases lay outside the gene matches. This CDR3 spans 11 amino acids. The CDR3 DNA follows: TGTGCCAGCGCAACAGGGGACGAGCAGTACCTC. Protein product: CASATGDEQYL.

The gene calls are TRBV28 and TRBJ2-5, with 8 bases aligning to TRBD2. The germline V gene has CDR1 MDHEN and CDR2 SYDVKM. Trimming at V came to 1 base and at J to 2 bases, leaving 9 bases not matched to a gene. The CDR3 consists of 17 residues. The CDR3 is CASSLFFGGDYQETQYF. The CDR3 DNA is TGTGCCAGCAGTTTATTCTTCGGGGGGGACTATCAAGAGACCCAGTACTTC.

V usage is TRBV7-6 and J usage is TRBJ2-2; the D is unclear. Per the germline V gene, CDR1 is SGHVS and CDR2 is FNYEAQ. V dropped 3 bases and J dropped 7 bases, with 15 bases sitting between them. CDR3 length equals 15 residues. DNA of the CDR3: TGTGCCAGCAGCTTCTACTCATTTGAGAACGGGGAGCTGTTTTTT. This sequence encodes CASSFYSFENGELFF.

CDR3 amino acids: CASSSQGSGEQFF. CDR3 sequence (DNA): TGCGCCAGCAGCTCACAGGGAAGTGGGGAGCAGTTCTTC. The gene calls are TRBV5-1 and TRBJ2-1, with D perhaps TRBD1 (6 bases). CDR3 size: 13 residues. V shed 3 bases and J shed 10 bases, with 14 bases lying between them. Germline values: CDR1 SGHRS, CDR2 YFSETQ.

The rearrangement uses TRBV29-1 and TRBJ1-3; D might be TRBD1 (6 bases). The CDR3 contains 14 residues. Trimming removed 5 bases from V and 8 bases from J, with 19 bases in between. Germline V gene data show CDR1 as SQVTM and CDR2 as ANQGSEA. This CDR3 is CSVRLRGPSDTIYF. The CDR3 DNA reads as TGCAGCGTTAGACTCAGGGGACCCTCGGACACCATATATTTT.

J is TRBJ2-1 and V is TRBV28; 11 nucleotides match TRBD1. The CDR3 length is 15 residues. The germline V gene has CDR1 MDHEN and CDR2 SYDVKM. J gave up 1 base and V 6 bases, and 2 bases lay outside the gene matches. CDR3: CASSGTGGSYNEQFF. The CDR3 region has the DNA TGTGCCAGCAGCGGGACAGGGGGTTCCTACAATGAGCAGTTCTTC.

The genes are TRBV19 and TRBJ2-3, with D possibly TRBD2 on 7 matching bases. Germline V gene sequence: CDR1 LNHDA, CDR2 SQIVND (reference sequence). The germline V and J ends were trimmed by 2 bases and 4 bases, with 19 bases remaining between them. The CDR3 has 17 amino acids. The CDR3, as DNA: TGTGCCAGTAGTATACCCCTTCGAGGGGGGGCCTCAGATACGCAGTATTTT. As protein: CASSIPLRGGASDTQYF.

The rearrangement uses TRBV28 and TRBJ1-2; 7 nucleotides match TRBD1. Trimming removed 4 bases from V and 4 bases from J; junction bases left unmatched: 9. The CDR3 loop spans 15 amino acids. The germline CDR1 and CDR2 sequences are MDHEN and SYDVKM. CDR3 sequence: CASSYGTEEGYGYTF. As DNA, the CDR3 is TGTGCCAGCAGTTACGGGACAGAGGAGGGCTATGGCTACACCTTC.

This chain links TRBV29-1 with TRBJ1-1, with 12 bases aligning to TRBD1. This CDR3 is built from 16 residues. V lost 6 bases to trimming and J lost 2 bases; unmatched junction nucleotides: 10. The germline CDR1 and CDR2 sequences are SQVTM and ANQGSEA. CDR3 region: CSVAGGQGAFNTEAFF. The CDR3 DNA is TGCAGCGTGGCGGGGGGACAGGGGGCTTTTAACACTGAAGCTTTCTTT.

This sequence joins TRBV5-5 and TRBJ1-1; 7 bases agree with TRBD1. The ends lost 0 bases at V and 3 bases at J; junction bases unmatched: 8. The germline V gene encodes CDR1 SGHKS and CDR2 YYEKEE (reference sequence). The CDR3 covers 16 residues. CDR3 residues: CASSLGLQGIDTEAFF. As DNA, the CDR3 is TGTGCCAGCAGCTTGGGCCTACAGGGGATTGACACTGAAGCTTTCTTT.

The rearrangement uses TRBV27 and TRBJ1-4; TRBD1 aligns across 8 bases. J lost 0 bases, V lost 6 bases, and 6 bases had no gene match. From germline, CDR1 is MNHEY and CDR2 SMNVEV (reference sequence). The length of the CDR3 is 16 residues. CDR3 protein: CASRLQGGATNEKLFF. DNA of the CDR3: TGTGCCAGCAGGCTACAGGGGGGAGCAACTAATGAAAAACTGTTTTTT.

As to this clone: The germline gene is not matched at one end of the junction; a read error may be the cause. V usage is TRBV28 and J usage is TRBJ2-4, with no clear D. Germline V lookup: CDR1 MDHEN, CDR2 SYDVKM. The CDR3 length is 10 residues. The CDR3 nucleotides are TGTGCCAGCAGCAGGAACATTCAGCACTTC. Encoded protein: CASSRNIQHF.

The gene calls are TRBV6-6 and TRBJ1-1; tentative D call: TRBD1 (5 bases). The V gene's germline CDR1 is MNHNY and CDR2 SVGAGI (reference sequence). This CDR3 has 12 residues. V lost 7 bases and J 3 bases, leaving 9 bases between the germline ends. CDR3 protein: CASTVRDTEAFF. Here the CDR3 DNA reads TGTGCCAGCACCGTCAGGGACACTGAAGCTTTCTTT.